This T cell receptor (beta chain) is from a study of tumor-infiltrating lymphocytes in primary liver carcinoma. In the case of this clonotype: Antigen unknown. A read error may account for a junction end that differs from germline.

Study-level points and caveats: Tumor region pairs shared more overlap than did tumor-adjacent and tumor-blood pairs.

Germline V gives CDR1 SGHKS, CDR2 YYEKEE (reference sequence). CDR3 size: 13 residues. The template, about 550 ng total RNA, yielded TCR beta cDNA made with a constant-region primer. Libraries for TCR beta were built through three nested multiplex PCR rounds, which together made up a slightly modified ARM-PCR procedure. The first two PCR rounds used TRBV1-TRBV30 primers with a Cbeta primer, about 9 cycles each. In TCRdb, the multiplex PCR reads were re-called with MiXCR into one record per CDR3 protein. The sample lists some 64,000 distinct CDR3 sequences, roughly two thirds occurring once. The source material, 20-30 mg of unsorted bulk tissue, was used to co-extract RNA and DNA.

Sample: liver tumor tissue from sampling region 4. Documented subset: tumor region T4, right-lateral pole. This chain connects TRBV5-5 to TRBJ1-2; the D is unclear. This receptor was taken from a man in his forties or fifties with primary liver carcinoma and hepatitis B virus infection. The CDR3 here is CASSSDTNYGYTF. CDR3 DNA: TGTGCCAGCAGCTCCGACACAAACTATGGGTACACCTTC.